Reported below is one TCR beta chain. The target of this receptor is not known. It has no much larger one-base neighbor in the sample; base qualities were not kept. This sample is drawn from a study of shared clonotypes between healthy human individuals (dated by TCRdb to about 2020). Study-wide context: The cohort included a few men and two women between 18 and 49 years of age. Per donor, three plates each were used for CD4 naive and CD4 memory, two for CD8 naive, and one for CD8 memory. The study deeply sequenced blood TCR repertoires of five healthy adults to estimate repertoire size and the extent of clonotype sharing between individuals. Libraries were prepared and TCR repertoires were sequenced by different laboratories using diverse techniques, in order to increase sequencing depth and limit assay-specific biases. Leukapheresis yielded between about 0.85 and 10 billion PBMCs per donor. Overall study outcomes, separate from this receptor: Pairwise subsampling led to the expectation that sequencing depth would affect the degree of clonotype sharing among donors. Incomplete sequencing was indicated by rarefaction of sorted-subset datasets, despite the large sequencing depth. Clonotypes shared by all four sorted-subset donors showed higher generation probabilities than non-shared clonotypes. Sampling was restricted to blood, and TCR repertoires in tissue are likely to differ from TCR repertoires in blood. Larger estimated clonotype richness was generally found for naive subsets than for memory subsets. The small number of donors limited the genetic and exposure-history diversity represented. Sharing across four donors was observed for about 4.8% of naive CD4, 3% to 3.5% of naive CD8, 2.3% of memory CD4, and about 0.38% of memory CD8 clonotypes.

CD8 naive samples consisted of CD45RO-negative cells that were positively selected for CCR7, yielding a CD45RA+CCR7+ population without TemRA cells. Donors were healthy HIV-negative adults with no recently reported acute infections or vaccinations. Every donor was a Caucasian adult residing in Nashville, Tennessee, USA. Blood was collected by leukapheresis, and PBMCs were isolated by Ficoll-Histopaque density gradient centrifugation and then cryopreserved in liquid nitrogen vapor phase. Purity and quantity of every magnetically sorted T cell population were checked by analytical flow cytometry. Genomic DNA was isolated from each sorted fraction and quantified by UV absorbance on a Nanodrop 2000c. Using the deep immunoSEQ assay, TCR CDR3 regions were amplified from genomic DNA by multiplex PCR. For each cell subset, the extracted genomic DNA was distributed evenly across all wells of several immunoSEQ 96-well plates, and each plate served as one replicate. For sorted subsets, around 0.2 ug genomic DNA, equal to some 28,000 T cell genomes, was loaded into each replicate PCR. The purified libraries were quantified using a Qubit 3.0 fluorometer, sized with a Bioanalyzer 2100, and then quantified again using the KAPA Library Quantification kit. Every immunoSEQ 96-well plate was sequenced on a dedicated single-read 150-cycle Illumina NextSeq 550 flow cell. In the source study's methods: Because only junctional sequences without quality scores were contained in the immunoSEQ output, filtering matching that applied to full-length reads could not be performed. To assign V/J genes and CDR3, sequences were annotated against IMGT germline references using PyIR, a Python wrapper for IgBLAST v1.9. Reads with weak V/J assignments (E-value above 1e-6), missing CDR3, stop codons, out-of-frame junctions, or ambiguous translated residues were removed. A V3J clonotype was defined by an identical inferred V gene, J gene, and CDR3 amino acid sequence. Percentage overlap between repertoires was calculated by dividing the number of shared unique clonotypes by the size of the smaller repertoire. RTK rarefaction, the Chao1 estimator, and Recon v2.1 estimates of unobserved clonotypes were used to assess repertoire richness. For all TCRbeta clonotypes obtained by the gDNA method from a few donors, generation probabilities were computed with OLGA. This immuneACCESS table, as held by TCRdb, lists in-frame sequences with V and J called but not all clones. Of the missing ones, under half trace to an unresolved V gene in checked studies; the others have no known cause. V and J calls and clone size are copied from that table; D and trimming were computed from the DNA. The sample profile shows 600,000 or so clones; roughly 95% of them were found once. The ten largest make up approximately 0.12% of the sample.

Including the terminal cysteine and phenylalanine, the CDR3 comprises 14 residues. Solely the CDR3 DNA is kept, with 42 bases framed from the first base. Taken from the germline V gene (reference sequence), the CDR1 and CDR2 loops are LNHDA and SQIVND. Compared with germline, V lacks 3 bases and J lacks 3 bases; bases without a gene match: 4. The TCR originated in a woman aged 30 to 39 in good health. The rearranged chain carries TRBV19 and TRBJ2-7; 8 nucleotides in the junction match TRBD1. The sequencing input was naive CD8+ T cells sorted from blood. In light of the paper, this sample's cell subset or site label describes: CD45RA+CCR7+. At the DNA level, the sequence is TGTGCCAGTAGTATCCTGGGACAGGACTACGAGCAGTACTTC. Translated, this is CASSILGQDYEQYF.